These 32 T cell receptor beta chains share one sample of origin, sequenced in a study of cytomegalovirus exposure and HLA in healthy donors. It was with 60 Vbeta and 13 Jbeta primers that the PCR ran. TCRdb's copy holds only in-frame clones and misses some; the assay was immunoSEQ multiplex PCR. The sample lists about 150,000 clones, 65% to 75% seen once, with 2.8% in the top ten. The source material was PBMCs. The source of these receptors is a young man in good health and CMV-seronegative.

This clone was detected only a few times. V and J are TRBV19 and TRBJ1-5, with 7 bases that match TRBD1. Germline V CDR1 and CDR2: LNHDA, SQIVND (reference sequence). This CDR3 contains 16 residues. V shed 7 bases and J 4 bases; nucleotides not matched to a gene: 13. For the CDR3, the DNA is TGTGCCAGTACCCAAGGGGACAGCGCCCGGAATCAGCCCCAGCATTTT. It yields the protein CASTQGDSARNQPQHF. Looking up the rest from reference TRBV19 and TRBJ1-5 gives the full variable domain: DGGITQSPKYLFRKEGQNVTLSCEQNLNHDAMYWYRQDPGQGLRLIYYSQIVNDFQKGDIAEGYSVSREKKESFPLTVTSAQKNPTAFYLCASTQGDSARNQPQHFGDGTRLSIL.

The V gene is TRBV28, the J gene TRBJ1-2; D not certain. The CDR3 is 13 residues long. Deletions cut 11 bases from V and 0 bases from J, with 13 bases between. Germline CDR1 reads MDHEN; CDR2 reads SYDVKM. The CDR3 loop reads CALLTEPNYGYTF. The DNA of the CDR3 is TGTGCCCTCCTCACAGAACCTAACTATGGCTACACCTTC.

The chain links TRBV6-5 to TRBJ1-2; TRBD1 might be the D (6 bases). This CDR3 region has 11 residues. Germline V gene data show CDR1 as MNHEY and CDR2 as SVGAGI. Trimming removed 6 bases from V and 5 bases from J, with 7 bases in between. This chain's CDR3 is CASRRGYGYTF. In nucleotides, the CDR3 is TGTGCCAGCAGGAGGGGGTATGGCTACACCTTC.

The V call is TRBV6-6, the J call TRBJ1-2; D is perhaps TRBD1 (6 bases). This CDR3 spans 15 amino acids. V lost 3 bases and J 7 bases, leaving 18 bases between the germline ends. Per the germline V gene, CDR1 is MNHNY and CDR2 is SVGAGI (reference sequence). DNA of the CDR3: TGTGCCAGCAGTTATACTACCACAGGGACATCTGGCTACACCTTC. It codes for CASSYTTTGTSGYTF.

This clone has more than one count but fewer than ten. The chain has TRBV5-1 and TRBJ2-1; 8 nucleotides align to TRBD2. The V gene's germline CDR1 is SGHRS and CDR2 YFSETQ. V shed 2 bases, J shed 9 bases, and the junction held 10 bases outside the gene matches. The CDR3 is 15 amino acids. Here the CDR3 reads CASSFYNGGAGEQFF. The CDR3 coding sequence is TGCGCCAGCAGCTTTTACAACGGGGGGGCAGGTGAGCAGTTCTTC.

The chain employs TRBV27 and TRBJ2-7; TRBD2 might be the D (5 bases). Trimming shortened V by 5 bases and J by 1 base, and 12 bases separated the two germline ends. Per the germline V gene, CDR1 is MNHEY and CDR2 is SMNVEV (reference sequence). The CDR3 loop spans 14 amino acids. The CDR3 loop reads CASSQKAGSYEQYV. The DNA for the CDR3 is TGTGCCAGCAGTCAGAAGGCGGGTTCCTACGAGCAGTACGTC.

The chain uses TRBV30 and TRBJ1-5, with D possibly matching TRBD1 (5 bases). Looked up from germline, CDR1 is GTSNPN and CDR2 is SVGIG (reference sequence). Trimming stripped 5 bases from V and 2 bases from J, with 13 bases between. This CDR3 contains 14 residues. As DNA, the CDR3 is TGTGCCTGGGGCTCGGGGGTAGGCAATCAGCCCCAGCATTTT. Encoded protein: CAWGSGVGNQPQHF.

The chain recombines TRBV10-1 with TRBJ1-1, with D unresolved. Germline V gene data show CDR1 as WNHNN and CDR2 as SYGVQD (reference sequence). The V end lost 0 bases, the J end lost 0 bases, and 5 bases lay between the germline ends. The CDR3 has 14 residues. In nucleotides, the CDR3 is TGCGCCAGCAGTGAGTCCTCTATGAACACTGAAGCTTTCTTT. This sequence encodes CASSESSMNTEAFF.

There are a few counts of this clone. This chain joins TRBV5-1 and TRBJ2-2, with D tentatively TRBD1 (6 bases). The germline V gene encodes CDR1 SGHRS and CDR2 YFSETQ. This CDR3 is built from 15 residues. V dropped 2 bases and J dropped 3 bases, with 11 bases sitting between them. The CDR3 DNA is TGCGCCAGCAGCTTTACAGGGTCTGACACCGGGGAGCTGTTTTTT. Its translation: CASSFTGSDTGELFF. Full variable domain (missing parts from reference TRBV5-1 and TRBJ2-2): KAGVTQTPRYLIKTRGQQVTLSCSPISGHRSVSWYQQTPGQGLQFLFEYFSETQRNKGNFPGRFSGRQFSNSRSEMNVSTLELGDSALYLCASSFTGSDTGELFFGEGSRLTVL.

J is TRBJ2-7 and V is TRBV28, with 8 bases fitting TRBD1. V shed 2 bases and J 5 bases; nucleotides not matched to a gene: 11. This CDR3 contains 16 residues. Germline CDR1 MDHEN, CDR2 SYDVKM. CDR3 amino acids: CASSLGPGQGAHEQYV. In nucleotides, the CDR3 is TGTGCCAGCAGTTTAGGACCCGGACAGGGCGCCCACGAGCAGTACGTC.

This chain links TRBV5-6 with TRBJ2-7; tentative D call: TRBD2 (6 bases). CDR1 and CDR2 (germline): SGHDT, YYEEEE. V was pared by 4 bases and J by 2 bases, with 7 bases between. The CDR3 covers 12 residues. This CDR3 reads CASSRGTYEQYV. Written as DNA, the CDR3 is TGTGCCAGCAGCCGGGGGACCTACGAGCAGTACGTC.

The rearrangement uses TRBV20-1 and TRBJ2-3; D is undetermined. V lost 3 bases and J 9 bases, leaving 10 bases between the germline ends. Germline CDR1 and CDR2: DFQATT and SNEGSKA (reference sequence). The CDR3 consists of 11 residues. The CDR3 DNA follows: TGCAGTGCTAGTAAATTAGAGACGCAGTATTTT. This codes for CSASKLETQYF.

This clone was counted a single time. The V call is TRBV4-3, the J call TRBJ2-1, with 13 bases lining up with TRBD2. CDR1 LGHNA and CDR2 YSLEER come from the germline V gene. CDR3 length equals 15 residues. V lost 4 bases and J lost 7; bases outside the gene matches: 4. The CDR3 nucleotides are TGCGCCAGCAGCCCCTCACTAGCGGGGGGGAATGAGCAGTTCTTC. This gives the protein CASSPSLAGGNEQFF.

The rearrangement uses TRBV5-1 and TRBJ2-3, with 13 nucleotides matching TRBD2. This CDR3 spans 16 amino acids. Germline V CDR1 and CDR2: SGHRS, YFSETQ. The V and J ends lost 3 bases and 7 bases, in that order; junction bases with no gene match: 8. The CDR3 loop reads CASSSSTSGGWNTQYF. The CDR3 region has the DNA TGCGCCAGCAGCTCTTCGACTAGCGGGGGGTGGAATACGCAGTATTTT.

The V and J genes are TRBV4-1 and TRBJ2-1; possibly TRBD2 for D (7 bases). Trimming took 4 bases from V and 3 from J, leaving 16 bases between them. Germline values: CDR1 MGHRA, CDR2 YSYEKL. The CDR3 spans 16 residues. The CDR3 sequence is CASSPLTGGYYNEQFF. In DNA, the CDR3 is TGCGCCAGCAGCCCCCTTACGGGGGGCTACTACAATGAGCAGTTCTTC.

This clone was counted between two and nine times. The CDR3: CASSPPLPPGGAPYEQYF. The CDR3 region has the DNA TGTGCCAGCAGCCCTCCTTTACCCCCTGGGGGGGCGCCCTACGAGCAGTACTTC. This rearrangement joins TRBV7-9 to TRBJ2-5; possibly TRBD2 for D (7 bases). The DNA end is more similar to TRBJ2-7, so the J call may be wrong. Germline-derived CDR1 and CDR2 are SEHNR and FQNEAQ (reference sequence). CDR3 length equals 18 residues.

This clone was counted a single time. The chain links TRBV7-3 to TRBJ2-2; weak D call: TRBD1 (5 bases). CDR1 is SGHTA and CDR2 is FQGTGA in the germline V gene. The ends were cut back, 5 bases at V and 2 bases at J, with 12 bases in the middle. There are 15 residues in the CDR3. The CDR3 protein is CASSPRQSNTGELFF. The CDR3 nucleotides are TGTGCCAGCAGCCCGAGACAGAGTAACACCGGGGAGCTGTTTTTT.

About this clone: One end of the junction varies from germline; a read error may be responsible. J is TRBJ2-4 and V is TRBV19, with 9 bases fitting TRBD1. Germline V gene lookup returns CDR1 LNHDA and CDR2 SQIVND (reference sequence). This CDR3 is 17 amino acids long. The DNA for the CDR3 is TGTGCCAGTAGTACGCTTATGGGGGACAGGGTCCAAAACAGTCAGTACTTC. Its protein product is CASSTLMGDRVQNSQYF.

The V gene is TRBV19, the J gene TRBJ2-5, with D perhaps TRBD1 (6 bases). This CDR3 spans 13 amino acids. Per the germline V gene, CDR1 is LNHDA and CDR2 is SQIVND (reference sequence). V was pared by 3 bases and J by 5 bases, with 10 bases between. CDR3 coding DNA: TGTGCCAGTAGTATCAGGGGCTGGGAGACCCAGTACTTC. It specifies CASSIRGWETQYF.

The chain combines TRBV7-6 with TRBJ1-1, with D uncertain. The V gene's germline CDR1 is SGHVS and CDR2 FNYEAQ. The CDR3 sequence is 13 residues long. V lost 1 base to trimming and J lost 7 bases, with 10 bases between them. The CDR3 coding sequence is TGTGCCAGCAGCTTAGGATCCGGAGTTGAAGCTTTCTTT. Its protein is CASSLGSGVEAFF.

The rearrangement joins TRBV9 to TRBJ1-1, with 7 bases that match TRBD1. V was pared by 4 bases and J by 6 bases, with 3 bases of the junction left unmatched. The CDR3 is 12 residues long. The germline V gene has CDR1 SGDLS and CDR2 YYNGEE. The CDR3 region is CASSIQGPEAFF. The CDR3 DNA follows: TGTGCCAGCAGCATACAGGGGCCTGAAGCTTTCTTT. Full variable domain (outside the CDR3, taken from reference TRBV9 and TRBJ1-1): DSGVTQTPKHLITATGQRVTLRCSPRSGDLSVYWYQQSLDQGLQFLIQYYNGEERAKGNILERFSAQQFPDLHSELNLSSLELGDSALYFCASSIQGPEAFFGQGTRLTVV.

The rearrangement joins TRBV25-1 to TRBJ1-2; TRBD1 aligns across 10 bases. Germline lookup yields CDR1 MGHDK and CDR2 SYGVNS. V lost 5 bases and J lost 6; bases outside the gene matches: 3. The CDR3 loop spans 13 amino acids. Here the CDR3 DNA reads TGTGCCAGCAGTCTTGGACAGGGGGATGGCTACACCTTC. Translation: CASSLGQGDGYTF.

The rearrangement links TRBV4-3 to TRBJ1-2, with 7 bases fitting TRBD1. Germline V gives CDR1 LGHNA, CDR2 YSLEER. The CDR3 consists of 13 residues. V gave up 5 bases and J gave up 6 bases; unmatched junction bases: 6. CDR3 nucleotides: TGCGCCAGCAGCACGACAGGGTTGGATGGCTACACCTTC. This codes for CASSTTGLDGYTF.

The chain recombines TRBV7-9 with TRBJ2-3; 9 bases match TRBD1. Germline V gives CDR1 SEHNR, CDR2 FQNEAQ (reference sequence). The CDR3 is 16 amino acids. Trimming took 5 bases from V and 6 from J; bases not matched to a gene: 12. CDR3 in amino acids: CASSARPGQGLDTQYF. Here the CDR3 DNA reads TGTGCCAGCAGCGCGCGACCGGGACAGGGCTTGGATACGCAGTATTTT.

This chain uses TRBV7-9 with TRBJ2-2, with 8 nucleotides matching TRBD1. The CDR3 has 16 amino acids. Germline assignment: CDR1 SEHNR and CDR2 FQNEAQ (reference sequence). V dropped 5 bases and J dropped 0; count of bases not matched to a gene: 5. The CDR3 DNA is TGTGCCAGCAGCCCCAACAGGGGGTCGAACACCGGGGAGCTGTTTTTT. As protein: CASSPNRGSNTGELFF.

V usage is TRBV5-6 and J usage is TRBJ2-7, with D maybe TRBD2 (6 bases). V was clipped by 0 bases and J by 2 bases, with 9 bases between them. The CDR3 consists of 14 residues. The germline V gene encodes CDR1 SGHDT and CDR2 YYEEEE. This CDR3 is CASSLGGVAYEQYF. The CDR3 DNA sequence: TGTGCCAGCAGCTTGGGGGGGGTTGCCTACGAGCAGTACTTC. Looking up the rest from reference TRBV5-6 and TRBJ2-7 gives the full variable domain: DAGVTQSPTHLIKTRGQQVTLRCSPKSGHDTVSWYQQALGQGPQFIFQYYEEEERQRGNFPDRFSGHQFPNYSSELNVNALLLGDSALYLCASSLGGVAYEQYFGPGTRLTVT.

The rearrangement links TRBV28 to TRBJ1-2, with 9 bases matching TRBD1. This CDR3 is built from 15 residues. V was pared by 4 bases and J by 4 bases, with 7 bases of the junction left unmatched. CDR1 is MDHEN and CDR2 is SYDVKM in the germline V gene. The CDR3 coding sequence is TGTGCCAGCAGTTCGCACGACAGGGGGAGCTATGGCTACACCTTC. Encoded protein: CASSSHDRGSYGYTF.

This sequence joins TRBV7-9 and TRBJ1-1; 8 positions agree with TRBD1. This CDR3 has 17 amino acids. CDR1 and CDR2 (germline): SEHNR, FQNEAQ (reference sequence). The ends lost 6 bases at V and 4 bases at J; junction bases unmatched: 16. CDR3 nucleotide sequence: TGTGCCAGCAGGTCAAGAGTTAACAGGGGGAGGTCCACTGAAGCTTTCTTT. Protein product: CASRSRVNRGRSTEAFF.

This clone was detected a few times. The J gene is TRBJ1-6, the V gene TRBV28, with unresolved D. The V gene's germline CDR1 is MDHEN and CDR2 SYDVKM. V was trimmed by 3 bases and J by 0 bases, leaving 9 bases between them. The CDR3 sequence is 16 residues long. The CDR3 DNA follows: TGTGCCAGCAGTTTCTACCCGAGCTCCTATAATTCACCCCTCCACTTT. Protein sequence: CASSFYPSSYNSPLHF.

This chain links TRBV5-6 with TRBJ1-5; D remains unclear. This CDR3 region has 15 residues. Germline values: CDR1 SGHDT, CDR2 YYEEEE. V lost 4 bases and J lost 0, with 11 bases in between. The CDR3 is CASSLGSYSNQPQHF. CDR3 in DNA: TGTGCCAGCAGCCTCGGGAGTTATAGCAATCAGCCCCAGCATTTT.

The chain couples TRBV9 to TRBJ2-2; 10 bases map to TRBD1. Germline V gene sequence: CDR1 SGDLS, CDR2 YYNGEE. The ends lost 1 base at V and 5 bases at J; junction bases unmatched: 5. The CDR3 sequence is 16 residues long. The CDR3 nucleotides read TGTGCCAGCAGCGTATCGGGACAGGGGCGGACCGGGGAGCTGTTTTTT. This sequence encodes CASSVSGQGRTGELFF.

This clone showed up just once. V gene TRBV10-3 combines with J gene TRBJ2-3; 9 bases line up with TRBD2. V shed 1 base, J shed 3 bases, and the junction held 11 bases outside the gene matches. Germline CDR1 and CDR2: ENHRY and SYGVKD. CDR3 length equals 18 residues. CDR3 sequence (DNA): TGTGCCATCAGTGAGTTGTTGGCGGGGGGGCAAGTAACAGATACGCAGTATTTT. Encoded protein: CAISELLAGGQVTDTQYF.